This T cell receptor (beta chain) was identified in a study of blood T cells in healthy people across ages (dated by TCRdb to between 2014 and 2017). In terms of the full investigation: In model experiments, roughly one uniquely barcoded TCR beta cDNA molecule per two T cells was captured by template switching. The donors were divided into four age groups: young (average around 16 years), middle-aged (roughly 42), aged (roughly 60) and long-lived (roughly 82). For two donors (one aged 18 to 30 and one aged 80 or older), the study analyzed two additional independent replicas of 1 million unique cDNA reads from the same blood draw. The study measured age-related changes in TCR beta repertoire diversity using deep sequencing normalized with unique cDNA molecular identifiers. Summary of the overall study and its limitations: Observed TCR beta diversity correlated strongly with the percentage of naive T cells measured by flow cytometry. Observed TCR beta diversity per million T cells fell roughly linearly with age, and a significant reduction was already apparent by age about 43. Because the CMV infection status of the donors was unknown, age-related changes in expanded clonotypes may potentially have been confounded. Estimates of total diversity based on one million sequenced T cells were considered lower bounds and underestimates. Compared with the aged group, the long-lived group had more naive CD4+ T cells, fewer expanded clones and increased TCR diversity, suggesting age selection. Since profiling was done on bulk unsorted PBMCs, naive and antigen-experienced compartments could not be conclusively compared.

The library came from 5' RACE. Sequencing relied on an Illumina HiSeq 2500. The second PCR ran for about 6 to 11 cycles and used a J-beta primer mix along with a sample-barcoded 5' primer. Each TCR beta cDNA molecule received a unique molecular identifier from a template-switch 5' adaptor carrying 12 random nucleotides. Each sample yielded at least 3 million CDR3-containing paired-end reads. The Mint cDNA synthesis kit, primed by a TRBC-specific oligonucleotide, was used to synthesize first-strand cDNA from all RNA. Following uracil-DNA glycosylase treatment, all cDNA underwent a first 18-cycle PCR with the universal primers M1SS and BC2_uni_R. In the original analysis: For normalization, 1 million high-quality reads were randomly selected from each sample, with every read carrying a distinct molecular identifier. Reads sharing molecular identifiers were discarded rather than binned into consensus sequences. MiTCR, run with a Q25 quality threshold and the strictest error-elimination algorithm, handled CDR3 identification, clonotype clustering and error correction. A nonparametric unseen species model using Euler transformation provided a lower-bound estimate of total TCR beta diversity. The raw public reads went through TCRdb reprocessing: fastp at Q25, MiXCR clone calling, in-frame beta chains kept. When rows share a CDR3 protein, they turn into one entry using the most common DNA and genes. These V and J calls originate from TCRdb's pipeline instead of the authors' own analysis. For this sample there are roughly 800,000 distinct CDR3 sequences; roughly 25% appear just once. The biggest ten clones account for around 3.6% of the sample.

Systemically healthy Caucasian individuals from Russia, some 38 in total and aged roughly 6 to 90 years, were included as donors. Each donor gave approximately 10 milliliters of peripheral blood, collected into EDTA-treated Vacutainer tubes. PBMCs were isolated by Ficoll-Paque density-gradient centrifugation, with at least 7 million obtained per sample. Trizol reagent was used to extract total RNA from PBMCs, with at least 6 micrograms per sample. The percentages of naive CD45RAhigh/CD27high T cells were determined by flow cytometry on a PBMC aliquot from every donor. In this sample, this clonotype turned up a few times. The target of this receptor is not known. Base qualities are not recorded, but no much larger clone differs from it by a single base. From a lookup of the germline V gene, CDR1 and CDR2 are SGHDT and YYEEEE. The CDR3 starts with the cysteine, ends with the phenylalanine, and has 17 residues. Only CDR3 DNA remains: 51 bases, in frame from the first base. V gives up 4 bases and J gives up 2 bases, and the segment between their germline ends measures 16 bases.

These sequences were also reported in another study, on T cells of mothers and their children. Reported in the second study: The donors were nine systemically healthy Caucasian individuals, made up of three mothers and their six children. cDNA synthesis used all of the extracted RNA, with 1.5 ug of RNA in each 15 ul reaction. In the second PCR, the M1S primer added sample barcodes and 2-4 random nucleotides. Each mother yielded over 8.5 million TCR beta CDR3 reads and each child 3 million to 3.5 million reads. In both related and unrelated pairs, thymic selection shapes the output of TCR recombination in a similar way, with inherited differences having only a minor effect. Related mother-child pairs always showed normalized repertoire overlap that was slightly higher than in unrelated mother-child pairs, though the difference was never significant. No persistent microchimeric T cell clones were found, with a detection sensitivity of approximately 100 clones per million clonotypes. To look for features that set related mother-child pairs apart from unrelated individuals, the researchers ran deep NGS to compare the TCR beta repertoires of mothers and children. Mothers averaged around 40 +/- 4 years of age and children averaged about 10 +/- 4 years. After adapter ligation was performed with NEBNext reagents, the libraries were sequenced on an Illumina HiSeq 2000 with 100+100 nt paired-end reads. To prevent cross-contamination, the mother and child libraries were prepared one month apart and sequenced in separate runs. For each donor, somewhere between about 500,000 and 2,300,000 distinct TCR beta clonotypes were identified. Naive TCR beta clonotypes were estimated from low-frequency clonotypes matched to each donor's FACS-determined naive share, without sorting.

The clonotype originates from a boy under 18 in good health. Sequencing was carried out using blood. This chain joins TRBV5-6 to TRBJ2-6, with a tentative D gene TRBD2 over 6 matching bases. The CDR3: CASSKGLQGAGANVLTF. The nucleotide sequence reads TGTGCCAGCAGCAAGGGACTCCAGGGCGCTGGGGCCAACGTCCTGACTTTC. The full variable domain, completed from the reference TRBV5-6 and TRBJ2-6 proteins outside the CDR3, reads DAGVTQSPTHLIKTRGQQVTLRCSPKSGHDTVSWYQQALGQGPQFIFQYYEEEERQRGNFPDRFSGHQFPNYSSELNVNALLLGDSALYLCASSKGLQGAGANVLTFGAGSRLTVL.